This TCR beta chain was captured by sequencing in a study of blood T cell repertoires in COVID-19. Whole-study context: Acute and convalescent COVID-19 specimens originated in the United States, Italy and Spain. PBMCs, B-cell-depleted T cells, or T cells provided the cDNA or gDNA that made up the material.

As handled by the study authors: Amplification of reference gene primers was used by the study to estimate nucleated cell counts. Sequencing used immunoSEQ multiplex PCR; TCRdb keeps in-frame clones, though not all of them. Clone size and the V and J calls come from that table; the DNA yielded D and trimming. Among about 280,000 clones listed, more than 80% were seen once. Deletions cut 4 bases from V and 1 base from J, with 9 bases between. The CDR3 consists of 13 residues. Germline loops: CDR1 SGHDT, CDR2 YYEEEE. The TCR sequence derives from a woman aged 25 to 39 with active or convalescent COVID-19. V usage is TRBV5-6 and J usage is TRBJ2-7, with D hard to call. Sequenced input: peripheral blood. The CDR3 DNA follows: TGTGCCAGCAGCCTCGGTATATCCTACGAGCAGTACTTC. Protein product: CASSLGISYEQYF.